The 3 T cell receptor beta chains presented below share a single source sample, sequenced in a study of cytomegalovirus exposure and HLA in healthy donors. PCR was performed using 60 Vbeta and 13 Jbeta primers. Sequencing used immunoSEQ multiplex PCR; TCRdb keeps in-frame clones, though not all of them. The sample records under 200,000 clones, over 70% being singletons. Sequencing input: PBMCs. All receptors derive from a man aged 50 to 59 in good health and CMV-seropositive.

This clone was recorded once. V usage is TRBV11-2 and J usage is TRBJ2-1; D is uncertain. This CDR3 comprises 13 residues. The V gene's germline CDR1 is SGHAT and CDR2 FQNNGV. Trimming removed 1 base at V and 6 bases at J, with 7 bases between. CDR3 region: CASSLGDFNEQFF. The CDR3 region has the DNA TGTGCCAGCAGCTTAGGTGACTTCAATGAGCAGTTCTTC.

The rearrangement links TRBV19 to TRBJ2-1, with TRBD2 identical over 13 bases. Germline values: CDR1 LNHDA, CDR2 SQIVND (reference sequence). V shed 5 bases and J 5 bases; nucleotides not matched to a gene: 9. The CDR3 loop spans 17 amino acids. CDR3 nucleotides: TGTGCCAGTAGTGTCTGGACTAGCGGGAGTCGGCACAATGAGCAGTTCTTC. Protein product: CASSVWTSGSRHNEQFF.

The V gene is TRBV21-1, the J gene TRBJ1-1. TRBV21-1 is noted as a pseudogene. This CDR3 has 16 residues. This chain's CDR3 is CASSKAVGALNTEAFF. CDR3 sequence (DNA): TGTGCCAGCAGCAAAGCGGTAGGAGCACTGAACACTGAAGCTTTCTTT.